This TCR beta chain comes out of a study of shared clonotypes between healthy human individuals. There are a few counts of this clone. Method: immunoSEQ multiplex PCR; TCRdb's copy keeps in-frame clones and lacks some. The table lists about 480,000 clones, over 75% of them singletons, with 12% in the top ten. The CDR3 is 10 amino acids. The germline V gene encodes CDR1 SNHLY and CDR2 FYNNEI. The V end was cut by 7 bases, the J end by 5 bases, with 3 bases between. The clonotype was recovered from a woman aged 40-49 years in good health. Some clones in this sample may be carry-over from other donors' samples. The chain uses TRBV2 and TRBJ1-5; D is uncertain. The sequencing sample was made of PBMCs. The CDR3 region has the DNA TGTGCCAGCACCGATCAGCCCCAGCATTTT. Translation: CASTDQPQHF.